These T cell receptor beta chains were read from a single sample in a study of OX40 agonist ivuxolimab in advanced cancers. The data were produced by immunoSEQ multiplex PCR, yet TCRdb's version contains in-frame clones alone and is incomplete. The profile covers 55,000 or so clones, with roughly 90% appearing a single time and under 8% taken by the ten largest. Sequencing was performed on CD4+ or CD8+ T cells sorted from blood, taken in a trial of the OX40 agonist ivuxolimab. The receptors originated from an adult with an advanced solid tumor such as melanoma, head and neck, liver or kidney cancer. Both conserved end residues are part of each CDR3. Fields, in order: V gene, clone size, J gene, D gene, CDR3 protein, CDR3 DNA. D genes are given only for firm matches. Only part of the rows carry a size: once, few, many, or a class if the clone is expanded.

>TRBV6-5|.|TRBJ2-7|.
CASSPPGAYEQYF
TGTGCCAGCAGCCCTCCAGGAGCCTACGAGCAGTACTTC
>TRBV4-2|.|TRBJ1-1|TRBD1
CASSQEGQLEAFF
TGTGCCAGCAGCCAAGAGGGACAGCTTGAAGCTTTCTTT
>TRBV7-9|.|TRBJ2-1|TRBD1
CASSLVKGQLNEQFF
TGTGCCAGCAGCTTAGTCAAGGGACAGCTCAATGAGCAGTTCTTC
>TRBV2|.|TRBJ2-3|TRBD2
CASSEGRLASTDTQYF
TGTGCCAGCAGTGAGGGGAGACTAGCGAGCACAGATACGCAGTATTTT
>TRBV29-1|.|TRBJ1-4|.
CSGGLTEEKLFF
TGCAGCGGGGGACTGACGGAGGAAAAACTGTTTTTT
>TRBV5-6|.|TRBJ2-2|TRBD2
CASSRTSEITGELFF
TGTGCCAGCAGCAGGACTAGCGAGATCACCGGGGAGCTGTTTTTT
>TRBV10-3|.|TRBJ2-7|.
CAISDKGSGSSYEQYF
TGTGCCATCAGTGATAAAGGGTCAGGGAGCTCCTACGAGCAGTACTTC
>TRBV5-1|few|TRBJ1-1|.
CASSLAGGAATEAFF
TGCGCCAGCAGCTTGGCCGGGGGGGCCGCCACTGAAGCTTTCTTT
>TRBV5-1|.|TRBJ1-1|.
CASSLSGTPKLGTEAFF
TGCGCCAGCAGCTTATCTGGGACACCAAAATTAGGCACTGAAGCTTTCTTT
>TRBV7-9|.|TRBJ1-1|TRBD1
CASRHKATGGGNVNTEAFF
TGTGCCAGCAGGCACAAGGCGACAGGGGGGGGGAACGTGAACACTGAAGCTTTCTTT
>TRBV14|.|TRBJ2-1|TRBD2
CASSPGLVGEQFF
TGTGCCAGCAGCCCGGGACTAGTGGGTGAGCAGTTCTTC
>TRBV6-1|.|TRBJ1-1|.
CASSKDTLNTEAFF
TGTGCCAGCAGTAAGGACACTTTGAACACTGAAGCTTTCTTT
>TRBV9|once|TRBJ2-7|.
CASSAGGTQVYEQYF
TGTGCCAGCAGCGCAGGAGGGACGCAAGTATACGAGCAGTACTTC
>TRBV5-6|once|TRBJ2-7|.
CASSLMGEQYF
TGTGCCAGCAGCTTGATGGGAGAGCAGTACTTC
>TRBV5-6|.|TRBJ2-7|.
CASSLTGIADEQYF
TGTGCCAGCAGCTTGACTGGTATTGCGGACGAGCAGTACTTC
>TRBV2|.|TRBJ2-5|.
CASSGGRSNQETQYF
TGTGCCAGCAGTGGAGGCAGGTCGAACCAAGAGACCCAGTACTTC
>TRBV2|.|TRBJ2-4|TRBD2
CASREDLLPAKNIQYF
TGTGCCAGCCGGGAGGACCTGCTCCCCGCCAAAAACATTCAGTACTTC
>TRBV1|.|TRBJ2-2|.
CTSSQEMEGGFTGELFF
TGCACCAGCAGCCAAGAGATGGAGGGAGGCTTCACCGGGGAGCTGTTTTTT
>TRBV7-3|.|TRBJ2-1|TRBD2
CASSFTSGSVGNEQFF
TGTGCCAGCAGCTTTACTAGCGGGAGTGTAGGCAATGAGCAGTTCTTC
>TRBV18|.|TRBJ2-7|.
CASSLLPPEAFYEQYF
TGTGCCAGCTCACTTTTGCCCCCGGAGGCCTTCTACGAGCAGTACTTC
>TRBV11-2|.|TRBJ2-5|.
CASSSSNSGAQYF
TGTGCCAGCAGCTCGTCGAATTCAGGGGCCCAGTACTTC
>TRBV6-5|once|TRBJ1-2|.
CASTEGVRGYTF
TGTGCCAGCACCGAGGGCGTAAGGGGCTACACCTTC
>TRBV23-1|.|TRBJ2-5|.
CASSQPGHRGGETQYF
TGCGCCAGCAGTCAACCCGGACACCGAGGGGGGGAGACCCAGTACTTC
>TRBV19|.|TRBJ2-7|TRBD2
CASSILPGGPPGNEQYF
TGTGCCAGTAGTATACTCCCGGGGGGACCCCCGGGGAACGAGCAGTACTTC
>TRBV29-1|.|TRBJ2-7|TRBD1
CSVWTGYEQYF
TGCAGCGTGTGGACAGGCTACGAGCAGTACTTC
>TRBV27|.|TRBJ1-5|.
CASSRGETRWPQHF
TGTGCCAGCTCGCGAGGGGAGACCCGATGGCCCCAGCATTTT
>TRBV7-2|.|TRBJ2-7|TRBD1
CASRGRQGSFEQYF
TGTGCCAGCAGGGGAAGACAGGGCTCCTTTGAGCAGTACTTC
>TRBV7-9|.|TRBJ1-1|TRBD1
CASSAGTGVNTEAFF
TGTGCCAGCAGCGCCGGGACAGGGGTGAACACTGAAGCTTTCTTT
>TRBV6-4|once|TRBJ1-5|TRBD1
CASSETGGPNQPQHF
TGTGCCAGCAGTGAAACAGGGGGCCCCAATCAGCCCCAGCATTTT
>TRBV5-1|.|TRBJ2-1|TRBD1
CASSSRQGGMYNEQFF
TGCGCCAGCAGCTCCCGACAGGGGGGAATGTACAATGAGCAGTTCTTC
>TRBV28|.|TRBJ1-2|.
CASSPQPGVGYTF
TGTGCCAGCAGTCCACAACCCGGAGTCGGCTACACCTTC
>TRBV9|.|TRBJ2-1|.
CASSVGSGSYNEQFF
TGTGCCAGCAGCGTAGGCTCGGGATCCTACAATGAGCAGTTCTTC
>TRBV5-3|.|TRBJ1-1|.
CARSYTGPTEAFF
TGTGCCAGAAGCTATACAGGGCCTACTGAAGCTTTCTTT
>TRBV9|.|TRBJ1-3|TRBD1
CASSPQTGISGNTIYF
TGTGCCAGCAGCCCGCAGACAGGGATCTCTGGAAACACCATATATTTT
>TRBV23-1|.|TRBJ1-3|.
CASRVPFDSGNTIYF
TGCGCCAGCAGGGTACCCTTCGACTCTGGAAACACCATATATTTT
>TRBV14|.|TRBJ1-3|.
CASSYSPGNTIYF
TGTGCCAGCAGCTATAGTCCTGGAAACACCATATATTTT
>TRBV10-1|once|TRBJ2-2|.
CASSEQGGRAGELFF
TGCGCCAGCAGCGAACAGGGAGGCCGGGCCGGGGAGCTGTTTTTT
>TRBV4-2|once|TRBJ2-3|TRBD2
CASSQERLAGARSSTDTQYF
TGTGCCAGCAGCCAAGAACGACTAGCGGGAGCCCGCTCTAGCACAGATACGCAGTATTTT
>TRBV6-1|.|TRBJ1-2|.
CASSEADTHYGYTF
TGTGCCAGCAGTGAAGCAGACACCCACTATGGCTACACCTTC
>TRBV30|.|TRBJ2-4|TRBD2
CAWSAHTSGSNIQYF
TGTGCCTGGAGTGCCCATACTAGCGGGAGTAACATTCAGTACTTC
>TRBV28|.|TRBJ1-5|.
CASSLGITNQPQHF
TGTGCCAGCAGTTTGGGCATAACCAATCAGCCCCAGCATTTT
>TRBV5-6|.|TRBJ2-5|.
CASSLNPHPGETQYF
TGTGCCAGCAGCTTGAACCCGCACCCAGGGGAGACCCAGTACTTC
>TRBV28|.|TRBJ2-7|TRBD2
CASTGGLAETSYEQYF
TGTGCCAGCACCGGGGGACTAGCGGAAACCTCCTACGAGCAGTACTTC
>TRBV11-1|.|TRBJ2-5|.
CASSLGETQYF
TGTGCCAGCAGCTTAGGGGAGACCCAGTACTTC
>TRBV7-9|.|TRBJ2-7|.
CASSLTNEQYF
TGTGCCAGCAGCCTGACTAACGAGCAGTACTTC
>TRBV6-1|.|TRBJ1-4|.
CASSVRPGPSNEKLFF
TGTGCCAGCAGTGTCCGACCGGGCCCGTCTAATGAAAAACTGTTTTTT
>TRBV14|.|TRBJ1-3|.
CASSRHLGSGNTIYF
TGTGCCAGCAGCCGACACTTGGGCTCTGGAAACACCATATATTTT
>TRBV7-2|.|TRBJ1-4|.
CASSLGWLNEKLFF
TGTGCCAGCAGCTTAGGGTGGCTTAATGAAAAACTGTTTTTT
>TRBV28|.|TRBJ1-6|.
CALGVPRSPLHF
TGTGCCCTCGGGGTTCCGCGATCACCCCTCCACTTT
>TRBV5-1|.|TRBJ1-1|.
CASSLAQQMNTEAFF
TGCGCCAGCAGCTTGGCCCAACAGATGAACACTGAAGCTTTCTTT
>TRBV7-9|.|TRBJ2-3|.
CASSFSGNADTQYF
TGTGCCAGCAGCTTTTCGGGTAACGCAGATACGCAGTATTTT
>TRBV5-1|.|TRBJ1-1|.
CASSLDSPNTEAFF
TGCGCCAGCAGCTTGGACAGCCCGAACACTGAAGCTTTCTTT